The sequence of this TCR beta chain was determined in a study of blood T cell repertoires in COVID-19. Original handling: Cell counts per sample came from amplifying reference gene primers. TCRdb's copy holds only in-frame clones and misses some; the assay was immunoSEQ multiplex PCR. V, J and clone size were drawn from that table, and D and trimming were deduced from the DNA. The data show approximately 390,000 clones, with more than 70% seen just once and about 2% held by the top ten. The germline gives CDR1 LNHDA, CDR2 SQIVND (reference sequence). The CDR3 is made up of 12 amino acids. V was clipped by 7 bases and J by 0 bases, with 5 bases between them.

Sequenced material: peripheral blood. The TCR sequence derives from a woman in her fifties or sixties with COVID-19, enrolled during active disease. The chain carries TRBV19 and TRBJ2-3; unclear D gene. CDR3 residues: CASTGSTDTQYF. CDR3 nucleotides: TGTGCCAGTACAGGAAGCACAGATACGCAGTATTTT. Together with reference TRBV19 and TRBJ2-3, the CDR3 gives the full variable domain: DGGITQSPKYLFRKEGQNVTLSCEQNLNHDAMYWYRQDPGQGLRLIYYSQIVNDFQKGDIAEGYSVSREKKESFPLTVTSAQKNPTAFYLCASTGSTDTQYFGPGTRLTVL.